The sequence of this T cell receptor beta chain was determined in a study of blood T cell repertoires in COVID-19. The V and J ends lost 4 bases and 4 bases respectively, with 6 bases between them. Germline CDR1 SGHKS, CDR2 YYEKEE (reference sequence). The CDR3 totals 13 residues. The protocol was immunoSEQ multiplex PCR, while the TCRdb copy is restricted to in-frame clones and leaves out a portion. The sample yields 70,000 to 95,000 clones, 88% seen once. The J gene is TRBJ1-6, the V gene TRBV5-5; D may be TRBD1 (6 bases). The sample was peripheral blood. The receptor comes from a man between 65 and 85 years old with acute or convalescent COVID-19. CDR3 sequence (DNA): TGTGCCAGCAGCACAGGGTATAATTCACCCCTCCACTTT. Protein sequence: CASSTGYNSPLHF. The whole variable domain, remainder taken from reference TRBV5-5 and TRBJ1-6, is DAGVTQSPTHLIKTRGQQVTLRCSPISGHKSVSWYQQVLGQGPQFIFQYYEKEERGRGNFPDRFSARQFPNYSSELNVNALLLGDSALYLCASSTGYNSPLHFGNGTRLTVT.